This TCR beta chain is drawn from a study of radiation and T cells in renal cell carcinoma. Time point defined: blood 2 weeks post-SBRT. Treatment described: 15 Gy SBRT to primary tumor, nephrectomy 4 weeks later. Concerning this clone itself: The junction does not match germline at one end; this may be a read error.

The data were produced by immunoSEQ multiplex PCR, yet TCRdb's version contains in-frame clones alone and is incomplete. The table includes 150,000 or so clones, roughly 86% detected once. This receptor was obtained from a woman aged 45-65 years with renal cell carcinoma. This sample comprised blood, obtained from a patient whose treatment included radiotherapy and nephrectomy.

As DNA, the CDR3 is TGTGCTAGCAGCTTAGGAGCGGGGGGCACAGATACGCAGTATTTT. Amino acid sequence: CASSLGAGGTDTQYF. The chain uses TRBV7-7 and TRBJ2-3; 8 bases map to TRBD2. Germline CDR1 is SSHAT and CDR2 is FNYEAQ (reference sequence). The CDR3 runs to 15 residues.